Listed below are T cell receptor beta chains from one sample, sequenced in a study of regulatory T cells in long-lasting Graves disease. TCRdb fed the multiplex PCR reads into MiXCR, producing one record per CDR3 protein. Here the sample spans around 450,000 distinct CDR3 sequences, 20% to 25% being singletons. The specimen was peripheral blood mononuclear cells (PBMCs), collected when the disease was refractory, from a patient treated with antithyroid drugs. These TCRs come from a female donor with Graves disease. Each CDR3 is given with its conserved first and last residue. Each record gives: clone size, V gene, J gene, D gene, CDR3 length, CDR3 protein, CDR3 DNA. D genes are given only for firm matches. Size is stated for part of the rows, as once, few or many counts, or as a class when the clone is expanded.

clone_size: NA; v_call: TRBV5-5; j_call: TRBJ2-5; d_call: NA; cdr3_length: 14; cdr3_aa: CASGELAVKETQYF; cdr3_nt: TGTGCCAGCGGAGAACTGGCGGTTAAAGAGACCCAGTACTTC
clone_size: NA; v_call: TRBV6-1; j_call: TRBJ1-5; d_call: NA; cdr3_length: 13; cdr3_aa: CASSRGENQPQHF; cdr3_nt: TGTGCCAGCAGTAGGGGAGAAAATCAGCCCCAGCATTTT
clone_size: many; v_call: TRBV7-9; j_call: TRBJ1-2; d_call: TRBD1; cdr3_length: 17; cdr3_aa: CASSSIYAGQGVYGYTF; cdr3_nt: TGTGCCAGCAGCTCAATTTACGCCGGACAGGGCGTCTATGGCTACACCTTC
clone_size: many; v_call: TRBV3-1; j_call: TRBJ1-4; d_call: NA; cdr3_length: 15; cdr3_aa: CASSQSGGAGEKLFF; cdr3_nt: TGTGCCAGCAGCCAATCAGGTGGGGCAGGTGAAAAACTGTTTTTT
clone_size: NA; v_call: TRBV7-9; j_call: TRBJ1-2; d_call: NA; cdr3_length: 16; cdr3_aa: CASSLARLGLNYGYTF; cdr3_nt: TGTGCCAGCAGCTTAGCGCGACTGGGTTTGAACTATGGCTACACCTTC
clone_size: many; v_call: TRBV29-1; j_call: TRBJ2-7; d_call: NA; cdr3_length: 14; cdr3_aa: CSATGAASSYEQYF; cdr3_nt: TGCAGCGCTACCGGGGCTGCCTCCTCCTACGAGCAGTACTTC
clone_size: NA; v_call: TRBV24-1; j_call: TRBJ1-2; d_call: NA; cdr3_length: 13; cdr3_aa: CATSGGRDYGYTF; cdr3_nt: TGTGCCACCAGTGGCGGACGGGACTATGGCTACACCTTC
clone_size: many; v_call: TRBV14; j_call: TRBJ1-5; d_call: TRBD1; cdr3_length: 15; cdr3_aa: CASSQLTGGGQPQHF; cdr3_nt: TGTGCCAGCAGCCAATTGACAGGGGGCGGACAGCCCCAGCATTTT
clone_size: NA; v_call: TRBV3-1; j_call: TRBJ2-5; d_call: TRBD2; cdr3_length: 17; cdr3_aa: CASSQVAGLAYQETQYF; cdr3_nt: TGTGCCAGCAGCCAAGTCGCGGGACTAGCGTACCAAGAGACCCAGTACTTC
clone_size: few; v_call: TRBV20-1; j_call: TRBJ1-1; d_call: TRBD1; cdr3_length: 15; cdr3_aa: CSAGDPQGANTEAFF; cdr3_nt: TGCAGTGCGGGTGATCCACAGGGGGCGAACACTGAAGCTTTCTTT
clone_size: few; v_call: TRBV15; j_call: TRBJ2-7; d_call: TRBD1; cdr3_length: 15; cdr3_aa: CATSGGQGASYEQYF; cdr3_nt: TGTGCCACCAGCGGGGGTCAGGGGGCCTCCTACGAGCAGTACTTC
clone_size: few; v_call: TRBV5-1; j_call: TRBJ2-1; d_call: TRBD1; cdr3_length: 15; cdr3_aa: CASSWTGEAYNEQFF; cdr3_nt: TGCGCCAGCAGCTGGACAGGGGAAGCCTACAATGAGCAGTTCTTC
clone_size: many; v_call: TRBV12-3/TRBV12-4; j_call: TRBJ1-1; d_call: NA; cdr3_length: 15; cdr3_aa: CASSSTTGSSTEAFF; cdr3_nt: TGTGCCAGCAGTTCCACTACAGGGTCGAGCACTGAAGCTTTCTTT
clone_size: NA; v_call: TRBV12-3/TRBV12-4; j_call: TRBJ2-4; d_call: NA; cdr3_length: 14; cdr3_aa: CASSLVPAKNIQYF; cdr3_nt: TGTGCCAGCAGTTTAGTCCCAGCCAAAAACATTCAGTACTTC
clone_size: many; v_call: TRBV3-1; j_call: TRBJ1-4; d_call: TRBD1; cdr3_length: 15; cdr3_aa: CASSHGDRGFEKLFF; cdr3_nt: TGTGCCAGCAGCCATGGGGACAGGGGGTTTGAAAAACTGTTTTTT
clone_size: many; v_call: TRBV2; j_call: TRBJ1-2; d_call: TRBD1; cdr3_length: 15; cdr3_aa: CASRGIRDRSLGYTF; cdr3_nt: TGTGCCAGCAGAGGGATAAGGGACAGGAGTCTCGGCTACACCTTC
clone_size: few; v_call: TRBV9; j_call: TRBJ2-5; d_call: TRBD1; cdr3_length: 16; cdr3_aa: CASSGETGENAETQYF; cdr3_nt: TGTGCCAGCAGCGGTGAGACAGGGGAGAACGCAGAGACCCAGTACTTC
clone_size: NA; v_call: TRBV6-2/TRBV6-3; j_call: TRBJ2-3; d_call: NA; cdr3_length: 18; cdr3_aa: CASSYPRGAGDRTDTQYF; cdr3_nt: TGTGCCAGCAGTTACCCGAGGGGGGCGGGGGATCGCACAGATACGCAGTATTTT
clone_size: NA; v_call: TRBV24-1; j_call: TRBJ2-2; d_call: NA; cdr3_length: 13; cdr3_aa: CATSDVDMGELFF; cdr3_nt: TGTGCCACCAGTGATGTGGACATGGGGGAGCTGTTTTTT
clone_size: NA; v_call: TRBV7-9; j_call: TRBJ2-2; d_call: NA; cdr3_length: 16; cdr3_aa: CASSLPGRANTGELFF; cdr3_nt: TGTGCCAGCAGCCTCCCGGGACGGGCGAACACCGGGGAGCTGTTTTTT
clone_size: NA; v_call: TRBV7-9; j_call: TRBJ2-1; d_call: NA; cdr3_length: 12; cdr3_aa: CASSLPGNEQFF; cdr3_nt: TGTGCCAGCAGCTTACCGGGCAATGAGCAGTTCTTC
clone_size: NA; v_call: TRBV7-9; j_call: TRBJ1-1; d_call: TRBD1; cdr3_length: 15; cdr3_aa: CASSQPTGGNTEAFF; cdr3_nt: TGTGCCAGCAGCCAACCCACAGGGGGGAACACTGAAGCTTTCTTT
clone_size: many; v_call: TRBV2; j_call: TRBJ1-1; d_call: NA; cdr3_length: 13; cdr3_aa: CASNWFSNTEAFF; cdr3_nt: TGTGCCAGCAATTGGTTTTCGAACACTGAAGCTTTCTTT